Below are 23 T cell receptor beta chains sequenced from a single sample in a study of blood T cell repertoires in COVID-19. Clones were sequenced by immunoSEQ multiplex PCR, and TCRdb holds only the in-frame ones, with some missing. This repertoire shows over 350,000 clones, about 89% found once; its top ten account for roughly 4.3%. Sequencing was performed on peripheral blood. Source of these receptors: a woman in her 30s with acute or convalescent COVID-19.

The chain has TRBV2 and TRBJ2-2; 7 nucleotides align to TRBD1. CDR3 size: 15 residues. V gave up 4 bases and J gave up 4 bases; unmatched junction bases: 6. Germline-derived CDR1 and CDR2 are SNHLY and FYNNEI. The CDR3 nucleotides read TGTGCCAGCAGTGCGAGGGGGCCGGGCACCGGGGAGCTGTTTTTT. This gives the protein CASSARGPGTGELFF. Together with reference TRBV2 and TRBJ2-2, the CDR3 gives the full variable domain: EPEVTQTPSHQVTQMGQEVILRCVPISNHLYFYWYRQILGQKVEFLVSFYNNEISEKSEIFDDQFSVERPDGSNFTLKIRSTKLEDSAMYFCASSARGPGTGELFFGEGSRLTVL.

This rearrangement joins TRBV27 to TRBJ2-7; TRBD2 aligns across 10 bases. CDR1 and CDR2 from the germline V gene are MNHEY and SMNVEV (reference sequence). V trimming: 4 bases; J trimming: 5 bases; junction bases outside the gene matches: 14. The CDR3 totals 17 residues. This CDR3 reads CASSSRRVLAGRDEQYF. DNA of the CDR3: TGTGCCAGCAGTTCCCGACGCGTACTAGCGGGGAGGGACGAGCAGTACTTC.

This chain uses TRBV6-2 or TRBV6-3 with TRBJ1-3, with D perhaps matching TRBD1 (5 bases). Germline loops: CDR1 MNHEY, CDR2 SVGEGT. V lost 1 base and J lost 3, with 10 bases in between. The CDR3 is 15 amino acids. The CDR3 here is CASSYWRGVGNTIYF. The CDR3 bases are TGTGCCAGCAGTTACTGGCGGGGGGTTGGAAACACCATATATTTT.

V gene TRBV4-2 combines with J gene TRBJ2-1; D possibly corresponds to TRBD2 (5 bases). The CDR3 is 16 amino acids. Trimming removed 4 bases from V and 8 bases from J, with 21 bases in between. Germline values: CDR1 LGHNA, CDR2 YNFKEQ. CDR3 sequence: CASSRLYPDSRDEQFF. The CDR3, as DNA: TGTGCCAGCAGCCGCCTATATCCGGACTCTCGAGATGAGCAGTTCTTC.

CDR3 sequence reads: CASSLGRGDFYEQYF. The CDR3 DNA reads TGTGCCAGCAGCTTAGGGCGGGGGGACTTCTACGAGCAGTACTTC. This chain connects TRBV11-2 to TRBJ2-7; 8 nucleotides line up with TRBD2. CDR1 is SGHAT and CDR2 is FQNNGV in the germline V gene. After removal of 1 base from V and 3 bases from J, the junction contained 5 bases not matched to a gene. The CDR3 loop spans 15 amino acids.

The V and J genes are TRBV7-2 and TRBJ2-5; 8 bases align to TRBD2. Germline V gene lookup returns CDR1 SGHTA and CDR2 FQGNSA. The CDR3 consists of 16 residues. V dropped 2 bases and J dropped 1; count of bases not matched to a gene: 6. The CDR3 protein is CASSLSSTSGQETQYF. In DNA form, the CDR3 reads TGTGCCAGCAGCTTAAGTTCTACTAGCGGCCAAGAGACCCAGTACTTC.

J is TRBJ2-5 and V is TRBV7-2; perhaps TRBD1 as D (6 bases). The CDR3 sequence is 17 residues long. The ends were cut back, 1 base at V and 4 bases at J, with 19 bases in the middle. The V gene's germline CDR1 is SGHTA and CDR2 FQGNSA. The CDR3 sequence is CASSLVVWGLGLETQYF. CDR3 coding DNA: TGTGCCAGCAGCTTAGTTGTGTGGGGGCTAGGTCTAGAGACCCAGTACTTC.

This chain joins TRBV12-3 or TRBV12-4 and TRBJ1-1; tentatively, D is TRBD1 (6 bases). V lost 5 bases to trimming and J lost 7 bases, with 11 bases between them. The CDR3 length is 12 residues. This CDR3 is CASSPGQNEAFF. CDR3 in DNA: TGTGCCAGCAGTCCCGGACAGAATGAAGCTTTCTTT.

J is TRBJ2-7 and V is TRBV11-2; D gene uncertain. V dropped 5 bases and J dropped 5 bases, with 19 bases sitting between them. The CDR3 sequence is 15 residues long. Per germline, CDR1 SGHAT and CDR2 FQNNGV. CDR3 sequence (DNA): TGTGCCAGCAGCCAACGCGGAAGGATGGTAGACGAGCAGTACTTC. This sequence encodes CASSQRGRMVDEQYF. Full variable domain (rest looked up from reference TRBV11-2 and TRBJ2-7): EAGVAQSPRYKIIEKRQSVAFWCNPISGHATLYWYQQILGQGPKLLIQFQNNGVVDDSQLPKDRFSAERLKGVDSTLKIQPAKLEDSAVYLCASSQRGRMVDEQYFGPGTRLTVT.

This clone was observed a single time. The CDR3 sequence: CATSGPASGGGLIGELFF. The CDR3 region has the DNA TGTGCCACCAGTGGTCCGGCTAGCGGGGGGGGCTTGATCGGGGAGCTGTTTTTT. The chain combines TRBV24-1 with TRBJ2-2; TRBD2 aligns across 12 bases. CDR3 length: 18 residues. Germline V lookup: CDR1 KGHDR, CDR2 SFDVKD. V lost 5 bases and J lost 7; bases outside the gene matches: 13.

The chain uses TRBV5-1 and TRBJ1-3; D remains ambiguous. There are 15 residues in the CDR3. Trimming took 4 bases from V and 0 from J, leaving 11 bases between them. Germline V CDR1 and CDR2: SGHRS, YFSETQ. The CDR3 coding sequence is TGCGCCAGCAGCCCCGACTTTACCTCTGGAAACACCATATATTTT. The encoded protein is CASSPDFTSGNTIYF.

The genes are TRBV6-5 and TRBJ2-2, with D perhaps TRBD2 (6 bases). Per germline, CDR1 MNHEY and CDR2 SVGAGI. The CDR3 loop spans 16 amino acids. The germline V and J ends were trimmed by 0 bases and 3 bases, with 11 bases remaining between them. In DNA, the CDR3 is TGTGCCAGCAGTTACTCGGGACTGGGCGACACCGGGGAGCTGTTTTTT. Amino acids: CASSYSGLGDTGELFF.

The chain has TRBV5-1 and TRBJ2-7; 10 bases are a match to TRBD1. This CDR3 spans 14 amino acids. Germline V gives CDR1 SGHRS, CDR2 YFSETQ. After removal of 7 bases from V and 2 bases from J, the junction contained 6 bases not matched to a gene. The CDR3 nucleotides are TGCGCCAGCTCGGCTGGGACAGGGGCCTACGAGCAGTACTTC. It is translated as CASSAGTGAYEQYF.

This chain links TRBV4-1 with TRBJ2-7, with D possibly TRBD2 on 6 matching bases. The V gene's germline CDR1 is MGHRA and CDR2 YSYEKL. Trimming cost V 4 bases and J 6 bases, with 16 bases left between them. The CDR3 spans 14 residues. The CDR3 DNA is TGCGCCAGCAGCCCCCAGGACATGGGGGGCGAGCAGTACTTC. Translated, it gives CASSPQDMGGEQYF.

The chain recombines TRBV5-6 with TRBJ1-2; 8 nucleotides align to TRBD1. This CDR3 contains 15 residues. Germline CDR1 and CDR2: SGHDT and YYEEEE. V lost 3 bases to trimming and J lost 6 bases; unmatched junction nucleotides: 10. The CDR3 spells CASSSRDRSRNGYTF. In DNA form, the CDR3 reads TGTGCCAGCAGCTCACGGGACAGGTCTCGGAATGGCTACACCTTC.

CDR3 DNA: TGTGCCAGCACCGGGTCGGACAGGGGGATAGCTGAAGCTTTCTTT. Amino acid sequence: CASTGSDRGIAEAFF. The chain carries TRBV2 and TRBJ1-1; 10 bases match TRBD1. V trimming: 7 bases; J trimming: 6 bases; junction bases outside the gene matches: 11. Germline V gene data show CDR1 as SNHLY and CDR2 as FYNNEI. This CDR3 has 15 amino acids.

V gene TRBV11-2 combines with J gene TRBJ1-3, with 7 bases identical to TRBD1. Germline loops: CDR1 SGHAT, CDR2 FQNNGV. The CDR3 is 15 amino acids. With V trimmed by 3 bases and J by 0 bases, 2 bases remained unmatched. The CDR3 DNA is TGTGCCAGCAGCTTGGGACAGCTCTCTGGAAACACCATATATTTT. Translated: CASSLGQLSGNTIYF.

This clone was seen once. The rearrangement joins TRBV7-9 to TRBJ2-2; maybe TRBD1 (6 bases). Germline CDR1 reads SEHNR; CDR2 reads FQNEAQ (reference sequence). Trimming removed 5 bases at V and 6 bases at J, with 13 bases between. The CDR3 length is 14 residues. CDR3: CASSKQGRAGELFF. For the CDR3, the DNA is TGTGCCAGCAGCAAACAGGGTCGTGCCGGGGAGCTGTTTTTT.

The chain uses TRBV5-4 and TRBJ2-3, with 11 bases identical to TRBD2. Germline V gives CDR1 SGHNT, CDR2 YYREEE (reference sequence). This CDR3 contains 16 residues. V gave up 4 bases and J gave up 1 base; unmatched junction bases: 5. CDR3 amino acids: CASSTILAGGTDTQYF. DNA for the CDR3: TGTGCCAGCAGCACGATACTAGCGGGGGGCACAGATACGCAGTATTTT.

The rearrangement uses TRBV7-8 and TRBJ2-7; the D gene is possibly TRBD2 (6 bases). Trimming shortened V by 6 bases and J by 1 base, and 10 bases separated the two germline ends. The V gene's germline CDR1 is SGHVS and CDR2 FQNEAQ. CDR3 length equals 13 residues. The CDR3 DNA follows: TGTGCCAGCAGATCGGGGGTTTCCTACGAGCAGTACTTC. Protein sequence: CASRSGVSYEQYF.

This sequence joins TRBV2 and TRBJ1-1; D remains ambiguous. CDR3 size: 14 residues. Germline V gene lookup returns CDR1 SNHLY and CDR2 FYNNEI. V lost 6 bases and J 3 bases, leaving 14 bases between the germline ends. This chain's CDR3 is CASRANGGYTEAFF. CDR3 coding DNA: TGTGCCAGCAGGGCGAATGGAGGGTACACTGAAGCTTTCTTT.

The chain combines TRBV7-9 with TRBJ1-2; 9 nucleotides line up with TRBD1. CDR3 length: 15 residues. The ends lost 5 bases at V and 7 bases at J; junction bases unmatched: 11. From germline, CDR1 is SEHNR and CDR2 FQNEAQ (reference sequence). The CDR3 nucleotides read TGTGCCAGCAGCGGAACACAGGGGGCGAGGGGTGGCTACACCTTC. It yields the protein CASSGTQGARGGYTF. Drawing the rest from reference TRBV7-9 and TRBJ1-2, the complete variable domain is DTGVSQNPRHKITKRGQNVTFRCDPISEHNRLYWYRQTLGQGPEFLTYFQNEAQLEKSRLLSDRFSAERPKGSFSTLEIQRTEQGDSAMYLCASSGTQGARGGYTFGSGTRLTVV.

The V call is TRBV3-1 (or the pseudogene TRBV3-2), the J call TRBJ2-7; D might be TRBD2 (6 bases). The V end was cut by 1 base, the J end by 6 bases, with 16 bases between. CDR3 size: 15 residues. Looked up from germline, CDR1 is LGHDT and CDR2 is YNNKEL (reference sequence). The CDR3 reads CASSQVSGSPREQYF. The CDR3 region has the DNA TGTGCCAGCAGCCAAGTGTCCGGGAGCCCCCGCGAGCAGTACTTC.